A single T cell receptor beta chain is shown here with its context. Template switching supplied a universal primer site; unique molecular identifiers were carried on the cDNA. A single record per CDR3 protein comes from TCRdb applying MiXCR to the 5' RACE reads. In the table there are fewer than 650,000 distinct CDR3 sequences, roughly 7.1% of which are singletons. J lost 5 bases, V lost 5 bases, and 11 bases had no gene match. Germline CDR1 is MDHEN and CDR2 is SYDVKM. The CDR3 contains 16 residues. This entry is derived from a study of identical twins. This sample was shared with a second study, whose subject was yellow fever vaccine responses in identical twins.

Sequencing input: PBMCs. The rearrangement links TRBV28 to TRBJ1-1; 10 nucleotides match TRBD1. The TCR comes from a woman in her late teens or twenties in good health. The CDR3 protein is CASSVWGQGMGTEAFF. As DNA, the CDR3 is TGTGCCAGCAGTGTCTGGGGACAGGGGATGGGAACTGAAGCTTTCTTT.